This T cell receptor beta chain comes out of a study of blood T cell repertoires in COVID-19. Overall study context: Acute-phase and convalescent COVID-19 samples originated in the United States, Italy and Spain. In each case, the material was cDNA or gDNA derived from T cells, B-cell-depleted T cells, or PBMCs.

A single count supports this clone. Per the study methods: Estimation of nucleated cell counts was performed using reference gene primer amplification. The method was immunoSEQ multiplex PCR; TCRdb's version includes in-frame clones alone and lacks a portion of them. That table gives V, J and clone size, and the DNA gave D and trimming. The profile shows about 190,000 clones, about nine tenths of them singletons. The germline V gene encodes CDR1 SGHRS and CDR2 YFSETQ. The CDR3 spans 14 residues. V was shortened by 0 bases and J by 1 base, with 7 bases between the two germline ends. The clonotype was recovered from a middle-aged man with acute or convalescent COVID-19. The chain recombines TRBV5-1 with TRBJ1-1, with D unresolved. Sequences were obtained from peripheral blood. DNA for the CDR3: TGCGCCAGCAGCTTGGCACAGCAGAACACTGAAGCTTTCTTT. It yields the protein CASSLAQQNTEAFF.